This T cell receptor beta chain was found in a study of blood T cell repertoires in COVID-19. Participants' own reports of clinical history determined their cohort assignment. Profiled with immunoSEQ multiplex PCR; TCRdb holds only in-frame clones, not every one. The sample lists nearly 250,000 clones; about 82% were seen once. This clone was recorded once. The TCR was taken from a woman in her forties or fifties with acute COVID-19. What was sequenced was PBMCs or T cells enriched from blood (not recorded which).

CDR3 in DNA: TGTGCCAGCAGTCCCCCGCGGGGGTTGGATGGCTACACCTTC. Encoded protein: CASSPPRGLDGYTF. The chain has TRBV7-2 and TRBJ1-2, with TRBD1 as a possible D gene (5 bases). V lost 6 bases, J lost 6 bases, and 17 bases lay in between. Per the germline V gene, CDR1 is SGHTA and CDR2 is FQGNSA. This CDR3 is 14 amino acids long. The whole variable domain, remainder taken from reference TRBV7-2 and TRBJ1-2, is GAGVSQSPSNKVTEKGKDVELRCDPISGHTALYWYRQSLGQGLEFLIYFQGNSAPDKSGLPSDRFSAERTGGSVSTLTIQRTQQEDSAVYLCASSPPRGLDGYTFGSGTRLTVV.